Below, one TCR beta chain is given with its context. This clonotype turned up a few times. Its antigen is still unknown. Base qualities are not at hand, and no much larger clone is one base apart. TCR cDNA was synthesized by 5'RACE template switching, which introduced a universal primer site and unique molecular identifiers. cDNA synthesis was primed from both the TCR alpha and TCR beta constant segments. Two PCR steps were used to amplify libraries, with sample barcodes and sequencing adapters being added in the second step. Libraries were sequenced on Illumina HiSeq 2500 (2x100 bp) or NovaSeq (2x150 bp). Turning to the authors' computational methods: MIGEC was used to demultiplex reads and collapse the reads into UMI consensus sequences, and MiXCR was used for V(D)J alignment. Vaccine-responding clonotypes were identified with edgeR using replicate PBMC samples, with FDR below 0.01 and a log2 fold change above 5 up to day 15 being required. Bulk clonotypes were assigned CD4 or CD8 identity according to which sequenced CD4 or CD8 repertoire held them at higher abundance. TCRdb passed the public sequencing reads through fastp at Q25 and MiXCR, retaining productive beta sequences. Each entry is one CDR3 protein sequence, shown with its most common DNA and genes. These V and J calls derive from TCRdb rather than the authors' analysis. The sample contains 50,000 or so distinct CDR3 sequences, approximately 6.5% of them found a single time. Clones ranked in the top ten supply around 38% of the sample.

These data belong to a study of T cells after yellow fever vaccination (dated by TCRdb to the late 2010s). Notes on the research overall: The SMART-Seq v4 Ultra Low Input RNA kit was used to prepare libraries from fractions with low cell numbers. Blood samples were taken at several timepoints before and after primary and secondary immunization, and bulk PBMC replicates and cell subsets were isolated. Two healthy male donors, one aged 18 to 30 and one aged 30 to 40 years, made up the cohort. To track T-cell clones before and after primary and booster YFV17D yellow fever vaccination, bulk TCR alpha and beta repertoires were sequenced longitudinally. Overall study results and their limits: Because only two donors were included in the study, the extent to which the findings can be generalized is limited. Most clones expanded after primary vaccination were re-detected after the booster (just under 97% of CD4 and roughly 87% of CD8), suggesting broad memory maintenance. A small share of clonotypes was detected in both CD4 and CD8 compartments, with the overlap likely arising from convergent recombination. Compared with the primary T-cell response, the secondary T-cell response was weaker but faster, peaking on day 5 rather than day 15. FACS-sorted repertoires could contain abundant contaminating clonotypes from the bulk population, so computational filtering was required.

CDR1 and CDR2 are drawn from the germline V gene: SGHRS, YFSETQ. The CDR3 has 14 amino acids, counting the end cysteine and phenylalanine. Only the CDR3 part of the read is kept: 42 bases, read in frame from the first base. The V end loses 0 bases and the J end loses 8 bases, and a stretch of 12 bases separates them. This specimen's treatment or condition label, interpreted: live attenuated yellow fever vaccine strain. PBMCs were isolated from peripheral blood using a standard Ficoll-Paque protocol. Dynabeads CD4 and CD8 positive selection kits were used to isolate the CD4 and CD8 T-cell fractions. TriZol was used to extract RNA from bulk PBMCs, from CD4 and CD8 fractions, and from dextramer-positive and dextramer-negative fractions.

The source was CD8+ T cells sorted from PBMCs, collected on the day of the first yellow fever vaccination. This receptor was identified in a man aged 18-30 years who received the YFV17D yellow fever vaccine. The V and J genes are TRBV5-1 and TRBJ2-1, with TRBD1 perhaps the D gene, on 6 matching bases. The sequenced DNA is TGCGCCAGCAGCTTGGAGTCTAAGGGGGATGAGCAGTTCTTC. The translation is CASSLESKGDEQFF.